The T cell receptor beta chain under discussion was sequenced for a study of T cell repertoires in cytomegalovirus infection. Study overall: The authors used CMV epitopes that were HLA-C-restricted (recently identified) and HLA-B-restricted (well studied). Signatures in public TCR beta sequences pointed to both CMV infection and matching HLA type. Study observations and caveats: Dominant in the ex vivo response were TCR beta clonotypes restricted by HLA-C and specific for CMV. Individuals carrying CMV plus the relevant HLA were identified by cumulative frequency of public TCR beta families.

For this clonotype: Its antigen is not known.

The germline gives CDR1 MGHRA, CDR2 YSYEKL. The CDR3 spans 15 residues. After removal of 2 bases from V and 6 bases from J, the junction contained 5 bases not matched to a gene. TCRdb reprocessed the reads via MiXCR and lists one record per CDR3 protein. The sample includes about 920,000 distinct CDR3 sequences, roughly 30% seen only once; the top ten take about 14%. The sample here was cultured CD8+ T cells from PBMCs, taken from culture after CMV antigen stimulation. The chain has TRBV4-1 and TRBJ2-4; 9 nucleotides match TRBD1. The receptor was isolated from a human donor in good health (CMV status not recorded). Some clones in this sample may be carry-over from other donors' samples. CDR3 nucleotide sequence: TGCGCCAGCAGCCAAACAGGGGGCACGGGAAACATTCAGTACTTC. Its translation is CASSQTGGTGNIQYF.